Listed here are 17 T cell receptor beta chains from one sample, sequenced in a study of CXCR3-negative and CXCR3-positive naive CD8 T cells. The study made its TRB cDNA libraries by 5' RACE, adding UMI labels. Each CDR3 protein gets one entry in TCRdb, which reprocessed the 5' RACE reads and gives no DNA. The sample table includes about 56,000 distinct CDR3 sequences. Material: memory CD8+ T cells from blood. The origin of the receptors is a human donor in good health. Some clones in this sample may be carry-over from other donors' samples.

The rearrangement uses TRBV19 and TRBJ2-1; TCRdb indicates TRBD1, and absent DNA this call remains unverified. The V gene's germline CDR1 is LNHDA and CDR2 SQIVND (reference sequence). The length of the CDR3 is 13 residues. The CDR3 loop is CASSIGRNNEQFF.

J is TRBJ2-7 and V is TRBV29-1; with no DNA, the TCRdb D assignment of TRBD2 cannot be verified. Germline assignment: CDR1 SQVTM and CDR2 ANQGSEA. This CDR3 is 15 amino acids long. CDR3 region: CSVEDREGNSYEQYF.

The CDR3 here is CASSLGGTTGNTIYF. This chain connects TRBV7-9 to TRBJ1-3. Germline CDR1 is SEHNR and CDR2 is FQNEAQ (reference sequence). The CDR3 has 15 residues.

The chain links TRBV28 to TRBJ2-7; TCRdb designates TRBD1, a call that cannot be tested without DNA. This CDR3 comprises 14 residues. Looked up from germline, CDR1 is MDHEN and CDR2 is SYDVKM. CDR3 residues: CASNLVRTGNEQYF.

The chain combines TRBV6-5 with TRBJ2-7; TCRdb picks TRBD2, but there is no DNA to check that call. This CDR3 has 14 residues. Germline V gene sequence: CDR1 MNHEY, CDR2 SVGAGI. CDR3 sequence reads: CASSYRRGDYEQYF.

This chain links TRBV6-2 or TRBV6-3 with TRBJ2-2; TCRdb gives TRBD1 as the D gene, but with no DNA this cannot be confirmed. Germline CDR1 and CDR2: MNHEY and SVGEGT. CDR3 length: 14 amino acids. CDR3 amino acids: CASRSGGNTGELFF.

The chain combines TRBV7-9 with TRBJ2-1; no DNA is available, so the TRBD2 call from TCRdb remains unchecked. Germline V gene sequence: CDR1 SEHNR, CDR2 FQNEAQ (reference sequence). This CDR3 has 14 amino acids. The CDR3: CASSLGLAPREQFF.

The chain uses TRBV14 and TRBJ1-1. This CDR3 comprises 13 residues. Germline CDR1 is SGHDN and CDR2 is FVKESK. CDR3: CASSQRWDTEAFF.

J is TRBJ2-7 and V is TRBV28. Germline V gene lookup returns CDR1 MDHEN and CDR2 SYDVKM. The CDR3 is 11 residues long. The CDR3 loop reads CASSFGDPQYF.

The V gene is TRBV11-3, the J gene TRBJ2-5; checking the TCRdb D call of TRBD2 is not possible without DNA. The CDR3 totals 15 residues. Germline loops: CDR1 SGHNT, CDR2 YENEEA. The CDR3 loop reads CASSGPTSGAETQYF.

V usage is TRBV5-1 and J usage is TRBJ2-1. The CDR3 totals 12 residues. Germline CDR1 is SGHRS and CDR2 is YFSETQ. CDR3: CASSLEAREQFF.

The chain links TRBV7-9 to TRBJ2-1; the D call of TRBD2 rests on TCRdb alone, since no DNA is present to check it. The germline V gene encodes CDR1 SEHNR and CDR2 FQNEAQ (reference sequence). The CDR3 is made up of 15 amino acids. The CDR3 reads CASSPQDLPTNEQFF.

V gene TRBV20-1 combines with J gene TRBJ2-1; TCRdb's D call of TRBD2 is untestable without DNA. There are 16 residues in the CDR3. The V gene's germline CDR1 is DFQATT and CDR2 SNEGSKA (reference sequence). The CDR3: CSARDRVAGSWDEQFF.

V usage is TRBV4-3 and J usage is TRBJ2-1; there is no DNA to check the TCRdb D call of TRBD1. Germline V gene lookup returns CDR1 LGHNA and CDR2 YSLEER. This CDR3 has 13 residues. The CDR3 sequence is CASSQDSGAWKFF.

This rearrangement joins TRBV6-1 to TRBJ2-7; TCRdb's D gene call, TRBD2, goes unchecked for lack of DNA. Germline V gene sequence: CDR1 MNHNS, CDR2 SASEGT. The CDR3 contains 15 residues. Here the CDR3 reads CASSPLSGSSYEQYF.

This sequence joins TRBV29-1 and TRBJ2-7; the D call of TRBD2 rests on TCRdb alone, since no DNA is present to check it. This CDR3 has 16 residues. Looked up from germline, CDR1 is SQVTM and CDR2 is ANQGSEA. CDR3 sequence reads: CSVLDGGGPLSYEQYF.

The chain carries TRBV4-3 and TRBJ1-5. This CDR3 spans 13 amino acids. Germline assignment: CDR1 LGHNA and CDR2 YSLEER. The CDR3 sequence: CASSQDRGQPQHF.